The rows below give T cell receptor beta chains drawn from one sample of a study of shared clonotypes between healthy human individuals. TCRdb keeps only in-frame clones here, not all; method: immunoSEQ multiplex PCR. This sample carries roughly 330,000 clones, less than 85% of them seen once, and the ten largest clones take 9% to 12%. Sequenced input: memory CD4+ T cells sorted from blood. The receptors originated from a man between 25 and 39 years old in good health. CDR3s include the opening cysteine and the closing phenylalanine or tryptophan. D genes are given only for firm matches. Size values are once, few and many counts, or a class for expanded clones, and some rows have none.

v_call: TRBV2
d_call: TRBD1
clone_size: NA
j_call: TRBJ2-1
cdr3_aa: CASKPPGGAYNEQFF
cdr3_nt: TGTGCCAGCAAACCCCCAGGGGGCGCATACAATGAGCAGTTCTTC

v_call: TRBV6-1
d_call: TRBD1
clone_size: NA
j_call: TRBJ1-1
cdr3_aa: CASSDLQGVVSGFF
cdr3_nt: TGTGCCAGCAGTGACTTGCAGGGGGTCGTTTCGGGTTTCTTT

v_call: TRBV5-1
d_call: NA
clone_size: NA
j_call: TRBJ2-6
cdr3_aa: CASSLEPRQPSGANVLTF
cdr3_nt: TGCGCCAGCAGCCTGGAACCGCGACAGCCCTCTGGGGCCAACGTCCTGACTTTC

v_call: TRBV7-9
d_call: TRBD2
clone_size: NA
j_call: TRBJ2-5
cdr3_aa: CASSLAVLAGGPETQYF
cdr3_nt: TGTGCCAGCAGCTTAGCGGTTCTAGCGGGAGGGCCGGAGACCCAGTACTTC

v_call: TRBV27
d_call: NA
clone_size: few
j_call: TRBJ2-3
cdr3_aa: CASSLYGRGSSTDTQYF
cdr3_nt: TGTGCCAGCAGTTTATACGGCAGGGGCTCTAGCACAGATACGCAGTATTTT

v_call: TRBV5-4
d_call: NA
clone_size: few
j_call: TRBJ2-1
cdr3_aa: CASSQNNEQFF
cdr3_nt: TGTGCCAGCAGTCAGAACAATGAGCAGTTCTTC

v_call: TRBV25-1
d_call: NA
clone_size: few
j_call: TRBJ2-5
cdr3_aa: CASSPEETQYF
cdr3_nt: TGTGCCAGCAGCCCGGAAGAGACCCAGTACTTC

v_call: TRBV14
d_call: TRBD2
clone_size: NA
j_call: TRBJ2-1
cdr3_aa: CASSSWRTSRNNEQFF
cdr3_nt: TGTGCCAGCAGCTCCTGGAGGACTAGCCGGAACAATGAGCAGTTCTTC

v_call: TRBV5-1
d_call: TRBD1
clone_size: NA
j_call: TRBJ1-2
cdr3_aa: CASSLGNIQGSGYGYTF
cdr3_nt: TGCGCCAGCAGCTTGGGGAACATACAGGGGTCGGGCTATGGCTACACCTTC

v_call: TRBV19
d_call: NA
clone_size: NA
j_call: TRBJ1-1
cdr3_aa: CASIFGGTMNTEAFF
cdr3_nt: TGTGCCAGTATTTTCGGGGGTACCATGAACACTGAAGCTTTCTTT

v_call: TRBV4-2
d_call: NA
clone_size: few
j_call: TRBJ1-2
cdr3_aa: CASSQISEGLNGYTF
cdr3_nt: TGTGCCAGCAGCCAGATTTCAGAAGGTTTGAATGGCTACACCTTC

v_call: TRBV28
d_call: NA
clone_size: NA
j_call: TRBJ2-2
cdr3_aa: CASSLARFTTGELFF
cdr3_nt: TGTGCCAGCAGTTTAGCTAGATTCACCACCGGGGAGCTGTTTTTT

v_call: TRBV23-1
d_call: NA
clone_size: NA
j_call: TRBJ2-5
cdr3_aa: CASSQSRTVEETQYF
cdr3_nt: TGCGCCAGCAGTCAATCCCGGACAGTAGAAGAGACCCAGTACTTC

v_call: TRBV19
d_call: NA
clone_size: once
j_call: TRBJ2-1
cdr3_aa: CASSPRAGPYNEQFF
cdr3_nt: TGTGCCAGTAGTCCCCGGGCTGGACCCTACAATGAGCAGTTCTTC

v_call: TRBV13
d_call: TRBD2
clone_size: few
j_call: TRBJ2-7
cdr3_aa: CASSPRLALHHEQYF
cdr3_nt: TGTGCCAGCAGCCCGAGACTAGCCCTCCATCACGAGCAGTACTTC

v_call: TRBV7-9
d_call: TRBD1
clone_size: few
j_call: TRBJ2-3
cdr3_aa: CASSYTAGGATDTQYF
cdr3_nt: TGTGCCAGCAGCTATACCGCAGGGGGCGCGACAGATACGCAGTATTTT

v_call: TRBV18
d_call: NA
clone_size: NA
j_call: TRBJ2-7
cdr3_aa: CASSPTSGPSEQYF
cdr3_nt: TGTGCCAGCTCACCGACTAGTGGCCCCTCCGAGCAGTACTTC

v_call: TRBV5-4
d_call: TRBD2
clone_size: few
j_call: TRBJ2-1
cdr3_aa: CASSSPTSGSRDNEQFF
cdr3_nt: TGTGCCAGCAGCTCCCCTACTAGCGGGAGTCGTGACAATGAGCAGTTCTTC

v_call: TRBV7-2
d_call: NA
clone_size: few
j_call: TRBJ1-2
cdr3_aa: CASSFDVIGTFGYTF
cdr3_nt: TGTGCCAGCAGCTTCGACGTGATAGGGACCTTTGGCTACACCTTC

v_call: TRBV7-2
d_call: NA
clone_size: NA
j_call: TRBJ2-1
cdr3_aa: CASSLDPYNNEQFF
cdr3_nt: TGTGCCAGCAGCCTAGACCCGTATAACAATGAGCAGTTCTTC

v_call: TRBV6-1
d_call: NA
clone_size: NA
j_call: TRBJ1-4
cdr3_aa: CASSVNGRENEKLFF
cdr3_nt: TGTGCCAGCAGTGTTAATGGCAGGGAGAATGAAAAACTGTTTTTT

v_call: TRBV6-6
d_call: TRBD2
clone_size: NA
j_call: TRBJ2-1
cdr3_aa: CASRTSGLAGTQFF
cdr3_nt: TGTGCCAGCAGAACTTCGGGACTAGCGGGGACGCAGTTCTTC

v_call: TRBV11-2
d_call: NA
clone_size: NA
j_call: TRBJ2-4
cdr3_aa: CASSSRGRGNIQYF
cdr3_nt: TGTGCCAGCAGCTCCCGGGGCCGGGGAAACATTCAGTACTTC

v_call: TRBV15
d_call: NA
clone_size: NA
j_call: TRBJ1-2
cdr3_aa: CAIRTGYDDGYTF
cdr3_nt: TGTGCCATCAGAACAGGGTACGACGATGGCTACACCTTC

v_call: TRBV19
d_call: NA
clone_size: NA
j_call: TRBJ1-2
cdr3_aa: CASSIAGVPGYGYTF
cdr3_nt: TGTGCCAGTAGTATCGCCGGGGTCCCGGGGTATGGCTACACCTTC

v_call: TRBV2
d_call: NA
clone_size: NA
j_call: TRBJ1-2
cdr3_aa: CASSETSTYGYTF
cdr3_nt: TGTGCCAGCAGTGAAACCAGTACCTATGGCTACACCTTC